A single sample gave rise to the 20 T cell receptor beta chains below, sequenced in a study of blood T cell repertoires in COVID-19. Assay used: immunoSEQ multiplex PCR; TCRdb lists only in-frame clones, some missing. The sample lists fewer than 150,000 clones, roughly 90% occurring once. The sample comprised peripheral blood. The receptors originated from a man over 45 with active or convalescent COVID-19.

This chain links TRBV4-2 with TRBJ2-7; D is unresolved. CDR1 and CDR2 from the germline V gene are LGHNA and YNFKEQ. The length of the CDR3 is 13 residues. Trimming shortened V by 0 bases and J by 4 bases, and 7 bases separated the two germline ends. CDR3 nucleotide sequence: TGTGCCAGCAGCCAAGAACTCGCTTACGAGCAGTACTTC. This sequence encodes CASSQELAYEQYF.

The V call is TRBV27, the J call TRBJ1-5, with D possibly matching TRBD1 (6 bases). The CDR3 is 15 amino acids. The ends were cut back, 4 bases at V and 7 bases at J, with 17 bases in the middle. Germline V gives CDR1 MNHEY, CDR2 SMNVEV (reference sequence). The CDR3 DNA follows: TGTGCCAGCAGTTCACAGGGCGACAGGCAGCAGCCCCAGCATTTT. It codes for CASSSQGDRQQPQHF.

This chain joins TRBV11-2 and TRBJ2-2; 10 nucleotides agree with TRBD2. Germline CDR1 SGHAT, CDR2 FQNNGV. The CDR3 covers 16 residues. Trimming cost V 5 bases and J 5 bases; bases outside gene matches: 8. CDR3 DNA sequence: TGTGCCAGCAGCCCGCCGAAACTAGCGGGAACCGGGGAGCTGTTTTTT. This encodes CASSPPKLAGTGELFF.

The chain joins TRBV6-6 to TRBJ2-7, with D maybe TRBD2 (5 bases). CDR3 length: 12 amino acids. V was trimmed by 10 bases and J by 0 bases, leaving 10 bases between them. Looked up from germline, CDR1 is MNHNY and CDR2 is SVGAGI (reference sequence). CDR3 in DNA: TGTGCCATTAGCGCTACCTCCTACGAGCAGTACTTC. Residues: CAISATSYEQYF.

This rearrangement joins TRBV7-7 to TRBJ2-5; 8 nucleotides line up with TRBD1. The CDR3 consists of 11 residues. The germline CDR1 and CDR2 sequences are SSHAT and FNYEAQ (reference sequence). For the CDR3, the DNA is TGTGCTACCAGGGACAGGTGGACCCAGTACTTC. Translated, it gives CATRDRWTQYF.

V and J are TRBV18 and TRBJ1-2, with 9 bases matching TRBD1. V shed 6 bases and J 3 bases; nucleotides not matched to a gene: 2. The germline V gene encodes CDR1 KGHSH and CDR2 LQKENI. CDR3 size: 13 residues. The CDR3, as DNA: TGTGCCAGCTCCCGACAGGGGGACTATGGCTACACCTTC. This gives the protein CASSRQGDYGYTF.

This sequence joins TRBV28 and TRBJ2-7, with 7 bases matching TRBD2. Germline loops: CDR1 MDHEN, CDR2 SYDVKM. CDR3 size: 15 residues. Losses at the gene ends were 2 bases for V and 4 bases for J; bases not matched to a gene: 8. The CDR3 region is CASSLTPPRGYEQYF. In nucleotides, the CDR3 is TGTGCCAGCAGTTTAACCCCCCCGCGGGGGTACGAGCAGTACTTC.

This chain links TRBV7-8 with TRBJ2-7; TRBD2 agrees at 9 bases. Germline trimming cut 5 bases from V and 2 bases from J; bases unmatched to any gene: 10. The CDR3 is 16 residues long. Germline V lookup: CDR1 SGHVS, CDR2 FQNEAQ. The CDR3 protein is CASSPAGGPFPYEQYF. The CDR3 region has the DNA TGTGCCAGCAGCCCAGCGGGAGGTCCTTTCCCCTACGAGCAGTACTTC.

The chain employs TRBV2 and TRBJ1-5; D call uncertain. The length of the CDR3 is 13 residues. Germline V lookup: CDR1 SNHLY, CDR2 FYNNEI. V lost 3 bases, J lost 1 base, and 4 bases lay in between. The CDR3 DNA sequence: TGTGCCAGCAGTGAGAGGAGCAATCAGCCCCAGCATTTT. This translates into CASSERSNQPQHF.

CDR3 in DNA: TGTGCCAGCAGTTACGGGGGACAGGTCACCGGGGAGCTGTTTTTT. Encoded protein: CASSYGGQVTGELFF. The chain is built from TRBV6-5 and TRBJ2-2; 8 positions match TRBD1. Looked up from germline, CDR1 is MNHEY and CDR2 is SVGAGI. V lost 2 bases and J lost 4; bases outside the gene matches: 3. There are 15 residues in the CDR3.

This clone occurred many times. V is TRBV7-9 and J is TRBJ2-7; 10 bases map to TRBD1. There are 15 residues in the CDR3. Germline values: CDR1 SEHNR, CDR2 FQNEAQ (reference sequence). The J segment lost 4 bases and the V segment lost 5 bases, leaving 8 bases of the junction unmatched. The CDR3 region is CASSPRQGARYEQYF. As DNA, the CDR3 is TGTGCCAGCAGCCCCCGACAGGGGGCGCGTTACGAGCAGTACTTC.

This clone was detected only a few times. The gene calls are TRBV6-5 and TRBJ1-1; TRBD1 aligns across 8 bases. From germline, CDR1 is MNHEY and CDR2 SVGAGI. V was pared by 2 bases and J by 0 bases, with 2 bases of the junction left unmatched. CDR3 length: 15 residues. CDR3 amino acids: CASSYTTGVNTEAFF. The CDR3 region has the DNA TGTGCCAGCAGTTACACGACAGGGGTGAACACTGAAGCTTTCTTT.

The chain is built from TRBV2 and TRBJ2-7; TRBD2 matches at 7 bases. The trim removed 7 bases at V and 2 bases at J, leaving 11 bases unmatched. The V gene's germline CDR1 is SNHLY and CDR2 FYNNEI. The CDR3 totals 15 residues. For the CDR3, the DNA is TGTGCCAGCACCTTGCTAGCGGTAACTGCCTACGAGCAGTACTTC. It is translated as CASTLLAVTAYEQYF.

This clone was seen once. This rearrangement joins TRBV18 to TRBJ2-2; D is undetermined. The CDR3 has 14 residues. Germline V gene sequence: CDR1 KGHSH, CDR2 LQKENI. V was cut by 1 base and J by 1 base, with 4 bases left in between. Here the CDR3 DNA reads TGTGCCAGCTCACCACAGCAGAACACCGGGGAGCTGTTTTTT. Residues: CASSPQQNTGELFF. Filled out from reference TRBV18 and TRBJ2-2, the complete variable domain reads NAGVMQNPRHLVRRRGQEARLRCSPMKGHSHVYWYRQLPEEGLKFMVYLQKENIIDESGMPKERFSAEFPKEGPSILRIQQVVRGDSAAYFCASSPQQNTGELFFGEGSRLTVL.

The V gene is TRBV28, the J gene TRBJ2-1; 7 bases map to TRBD1. Germline V gene sequence: CDR1 MDHEN, CDR2 SYDVKM. The CDR3 is 16 amino acids. After removal of 5 bases from V and 2 bases from J, the junction contained 9 bases not matched to a gene. The CDR3 DNA follows: TGTGCCAGCAGTCGAGCGAGGGGGCCCCCCTACAATGAGCAGTTCTTC. Translated, it gives CASSRARGPPYNEQFF.

This chain uses TRBV29-1 with TRBJ2-2, with 8 bases lining up with TRBD1. The V gene's germline CDR1 is SQVTM and CDR2 ANQGSEA. The CDR3 sequence is 18 residues long. J gave up 6 bases and V 0 bases, and 15 bases lay outside the gene matches. The CDR3 nucleotides read TGCAGCGTTGAAGATGAGGCGAGGGGCAGGGGGCACGCCGGGGAGCTGTTTTTT. Residues: CSVEDEARGRGHAGELFF.

This clone was found once. The chain is built from TRBV28 and TRBJ2-3, with TRBD2 matching over 12 bases. In germline, CDR1 is MDHEN, CDR2 SYDVKM. The junction had 13 bases not matched to a gene; V was cut back by 5 bases and J by 10 bases. The CDR3 loop spans 16 amino acids. The CDR3 DNA reads as TGTGCCAGCAGTCCACCGGGACTAGCGGGCAGGGCTCCGCAGTATTTT. It encodes CASSPPGLAGRAPQYF.

The chain is built from TRBV24-1 and TRBJ1-2, with a weak D call TRBD1 (5 bases). The V end was cut by 4 bases, the J end by 3 bases, with 17 bases between. Germline CDR1 KGHDR, CDR2 SFDVKD. The CDR3 contains 16 residues. In DNA form, the CDR3 reads TGTGCCACCAGTGACCCCCGACTAGACAGAGACTATGGCTACACCTTC. This gives the protein CATSDPRLDRDYGYTF.

The rearrangement links TRBV19 to TRBJ2-1, with D possibly matching TRBD2 (6 bases). CDR1 LNHDA and CDR2 SQIVND come from the germline V gene (reference sequence). V gave up 5 bases and J gave up 0 bases, with 11 bases separating them. The CDR3 has 15 residues. CDR3 bases: TGTGCCAGTAGTCGGGCGGGGAGCTCCTACAATGAGCAGTTCTTC. Its translation is CASSRAGSSYNEQFF.

V usage is TRBV18 and J usage is TRBJ1-5; D remains ambiguous. The V gene lost 2 bases and the J gene lost 0 bases, with 11 bases spanning the gap. The CDR3 spans 16 residues. CDR1 KGHSH and CDR2 LQKENI come from the germline V gene. CDR3 sequence (DNA): TGTGCCAGCTCACCAGGAAACAGAAATAGCAATCAGCCCCAGCATTTT. This encodes CASSPGNRNSNQPQHF.